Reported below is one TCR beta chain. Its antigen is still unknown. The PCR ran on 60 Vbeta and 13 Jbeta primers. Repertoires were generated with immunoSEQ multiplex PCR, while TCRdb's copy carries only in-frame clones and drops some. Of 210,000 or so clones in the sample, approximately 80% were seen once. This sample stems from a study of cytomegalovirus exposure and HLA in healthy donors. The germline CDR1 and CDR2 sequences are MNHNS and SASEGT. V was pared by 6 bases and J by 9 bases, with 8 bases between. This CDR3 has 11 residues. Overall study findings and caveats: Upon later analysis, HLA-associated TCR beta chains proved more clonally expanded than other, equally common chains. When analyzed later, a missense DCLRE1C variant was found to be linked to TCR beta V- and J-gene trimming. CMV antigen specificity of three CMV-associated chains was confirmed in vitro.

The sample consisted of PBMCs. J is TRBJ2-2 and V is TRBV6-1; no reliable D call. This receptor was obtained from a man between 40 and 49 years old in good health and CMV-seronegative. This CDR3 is CASRELRELFF. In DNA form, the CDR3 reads TGTGCCAGCAGGGAATTAAGGGAGCTGTTTTTT.